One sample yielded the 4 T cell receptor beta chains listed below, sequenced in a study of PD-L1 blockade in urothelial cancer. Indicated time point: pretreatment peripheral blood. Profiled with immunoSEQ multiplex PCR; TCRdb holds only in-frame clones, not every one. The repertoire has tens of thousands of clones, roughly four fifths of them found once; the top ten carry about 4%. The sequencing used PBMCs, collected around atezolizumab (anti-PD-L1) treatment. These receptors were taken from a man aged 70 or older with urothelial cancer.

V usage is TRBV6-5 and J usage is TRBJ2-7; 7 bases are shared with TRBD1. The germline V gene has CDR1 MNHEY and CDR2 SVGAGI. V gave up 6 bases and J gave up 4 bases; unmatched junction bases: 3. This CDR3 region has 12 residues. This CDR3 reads CASRGTVYEQYF. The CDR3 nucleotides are TGTGCCAGCAGGGGGACAGTTTACGAGCAGTACTTC.

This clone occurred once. The CDR3 region is CASGGSGSHLDTQYF. The CDR3 DNA is TGTGCCAGCGGGGGTAGCGGGAGTCATTTAGATACGCAGTATTTT. This chain connects TRBV7-2 to TRBJ2-3; TRBD2 aligns across 9 bases. The trim removed 8 bases at V and 5 bases at J, leaving 11 bases unmatched. Germline V gives CDR1 SGHTA, CDR2 FQGNSA. This CDR3 comprises 15 residues.

The CDR3 bases are TGCAGTGCTAGGACAGCGTCCGGCTACACCTTC. Its translation is CSARTASGYTF. This chain uses TRBV20-1 with TRBJ1-2; weak D call: TRBD1 (5 bases). The V gene's germline CDR1 is DFQATT and CDR2 SNEGSKA (reference sequence). CDR3 length equals 11 residues. V was clipped by 3 bases and J by 8 bases, with 10 bases between them.

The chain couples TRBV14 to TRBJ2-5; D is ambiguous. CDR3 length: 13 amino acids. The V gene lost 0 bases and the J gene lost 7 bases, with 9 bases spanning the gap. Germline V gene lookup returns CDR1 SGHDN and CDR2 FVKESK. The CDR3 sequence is CASSQDPVLTQYF. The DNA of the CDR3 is TGTGCCAGCAGCCAAGACCCGGTTCTGACCCAGTACTTC.